A selection of T cell receptor beta chains follows, all from one sample in a study of identical twins. TCRdb used MiXCR to reprocess the 5' RACE reads, holding one entry per CDR3 protein. The sample holds about 200,000 distinct CDR3 sequences; around a tenth are singletons and the top ten take 5% to 6%. Sequencing was performed on memory (CD45RO+) T cells sorted from blood. These receptors all come from a young woman in good health. Each CDR3 is given with its conserved first and last residue. Each record gives: J gene, V gene, clone size, D gene, CDR3 protein, CDR3 DNA. A D gene is named only where the DNA matches it firmly. Only some rows state a clone size, as once, few, many or a class for expanded clones.

j_call: TRBJ1-1; v_call: TRBV20-1; clone_size: few; d_call: .; cdr3_aa: CSARTNGVTEAFF; cdr3_nt: TGCAGTGCTAGAACAAATGGGGTCACTGAAGCTTTCTTT
j_call: TRBJ2-5; v_call: TRBV5-1; clone_size: .; d_call: .; cdr3_aa: CASSEGIQETQYF; cdr3_nt: TGCGCCAGCAGCGAGGGCATCCAAGAGACCCAGTACTTC
j_call: TRBJ2-1; v_call: TRBV6-1; clone_size: many; d_call: .; cdr3_aa: CASSTRGSYNEQFF; cdr3_nt: TGTGCCAGCAGCACGAGGGGCTCCTACAATGAGCAGTTCTTC
j_call: TRBJ2-2; v_call: TRBV10-3; clone_size: few; d_call: TRBD2; cdr3_aa: CAISDSGTNTGELFF; cdr3_nt: TGTGCCATCAGTGATAGCGGGACTAACACCGGGGAGCTGTTTTTT
j_call: TRBJ1-5; v_call: TRBV4-1; clone_size: .; d_call: .; cdr3_aa: CASSQIRLNQPQHF; cdr3_nt: TGCGCCAGCAGCCAAATAAGACTAAATCAGCCCCAGCATTTT
j_call: TRBJ1-6; v_call: TRBV2; clone_size: few; d_call: .; cdr3_aa: CASTPSFSPLHF; cdr3_nt: TGTGCCAGCACCCCTTCCTTTTCACCCCTCCACTTT
j_call: TRBJ2-7; v_call: TRBV11-2; clone_size: few; d_call: .; cdr3_aa: CASSLDPGSYEQYF; cdr3_nt: TGTGCCAGCAGCTTAGATCCGGGTTCCTACGAGCAGTACTTC
j_call: TRBJ1-1; v_call: TRBV3-1; clone_size: .; d_call: .; cdr3_aa: CASRLRGGEAFF; cdr3_nt: TGTGCCAGCAGACTCAGGGGAGGTGAAGCTTTCTTT
j_call: TRBJ1-1; v_call: TRBV11-3; clone_size: many; d_call: .; cdr3_aa: CASSLMRVGTEAFF; cdr3_nt: TGTGCCAGCAGCTTAATGAGGGTCGGCACTGAAGCTTTCTTT
j_call: TRBJ2-1; v_call: TRBV5-1; clone_size: many; d_call: TRBD1; cdr3_aa: CASSLGQAYNEQFF; cdr3_nt: TGCGCCAGCAGCTTAGGACAGGCCTACAATGAGCAGTTCTTC
j_call: TRBJ2-2; v_call: TRBV9; clone_size: few; d_call: TRBD2; cdr3_aa: CASSDTSGVTGELFF; cdr3_nt: TGTGCCAGCAGCGATACTAGCGGTGTCACCGGGGAGCTGTTTTTT
j_call: TRBJ2-4; v_call: TRBV7-8; clone_size: .; d_call: .; cdr3_aa: CASSPRQEFTAKNIQYF; cdr3_nt: TGTGCCAGCAGCCCCCGACAGGAATTTACAGCCAAAAACATTCAGTACTTC
j_call: TRBJ1-5; v_call: TRBV20-1; clone_size: medium-sized; d_call: .; cdr3_aa: CSARDGREAQPQHF; cdr3_nt: TGCAGTGCTAGAGATGGCAGGGAGGCCCAGCCCCAGCATTTT
j_call: TRBJ2-7; v_call: TRBV24-1; clone_size: many; d_call: .; cdr3_aa: CATSYTGRSSYEQYF; cdr3_nt: TGTGCCACCAGCTACACAGGCCGGAGCTCCTACGAGCAGTACTTC
j_call: TRBJ1-1; v_call: TRBV3-1; clone_size: few; d_call: .; cdr3_aa: CASSQDETRTTEAFF; cdr3_nt: TGTGCCAGCAGCCAAGACGAGACAAGAACAACTGAAGCTTTCTTT
j_call: TRBJ2-3; v_call: TRBV4-3; clone_size: many; d_call: TRBD2; cdr3_aa: CASSQESAGGEDTQYF; cdr3_nt: TGCGCCAGCAGCCAAGAATCAGCGGGAGGGGAAGATACGCAGTATTTT
j_call: TRBJ2-5; v_call: TRBV3-1; clone_size: few; d_call: TRBD2; cdr3_aa: CASSQGLAETQYF; cdr3_nt: TGTGCCAGCAGCCAAGGACTAGCCGAGACCCAGTACTTC
j_call: TRBJ2-7; v_call: TRBV29-1; clone_size: .; d_call: .; cdr3_aa: CSVTQGEGIHEQYF; cdr3_nt: TGCAGCGTCACCCAGGGAGAGGGCATCCACGAGCAGTACTTC
j_call: TRBJ2-1; v_call: TRBV12-3/TRBV12-4; clone_size: .; d_call: .; cdr3_aa: CASRFGEKNEQFF; cdr3_nt: TGTGCCAGCAGATTCGGGGAAAAAAATGAGCAGTTCTTC
j_call: TRBJ1-1; v_call: TRBV6-5; clone_size: few; d_call: .; cdr3_aa: CASIIGGTNTEAFF; cdr3_nt: TGTGCCAGCATTATAGGGGGGACGAACACTGAAGCTTTCTTT
j_call: TRBJ2-2; v_call: TRBV6-5; clone_size: few; d_call: TRBD2; cdr3_aa: CASSYKAGPGELFF; cdr3_nt: TGTGCCAGCAGTTACAAAGCGGGGCCCGGGGAGCTGTTTTTT
j_call: TRBJ2-1; v_call: TRBV19; clone_size: .; d_call: TRBD1; cdr3_aa: CASSIQGADEQFF; cdr3_nt: TGTGCCAGTAGTATCCAGGGGGCGGATGAGCAGTTCTTC
j_call: TRBJ2-7; v_call: TRBV21-1; clone_size: few; d_call: .; cdr3_aa: CASSSNPGGRGVNEQYF; cdr3_nt: TGTGCCAGCTCTTCGAACCCCGGAGGCAGGGGTGTAAACGAGCAGTACTTC
j_call: TRBJ2-1; v_call: TRBV20-1; clone_size: few; d_call: .; cdr3_aa: CSAKEGFSYNEQFF; cdr3_nt: TGCAGTGCTAAAGAGGGATTCTCCTACAATGAGCAGTTCTTC
j_call: TRBJ1-1; v_call: TRBV7-2; clone_size: .; d_call: .; cdr3_aa: CASSLTRDQGTEAFF; cdr3_nt: TGTGCCAGCAGCCTTACCCGGGACCAGGGGACTGAAGCTTTCTTT
j_call: TRBJ2-3; v_call: TRBV11-2; clone_size: .; d_call: .; cdr3_aa: CASSFGLSTDTQYF; cdr3_nt: TGTGCCAGCAGCTTTGGACTAAGCACAGATACGCAGTATTTT
j_call: TRBJ2-7; v_call: TRBV5-8; clone_size: .; d_call: .; cdr3_aa: CASSLDLASWAEQYF; cdr3_nt: TGTGCCAGCAGCTTGGATCTCGCTAGTTGGGCCGAGCAGTACTTC
j_call: TRBJ2-7; v_call: TRBV4-1; clone_size: few; d_call: TRBD1; cdr3_aa: CASSYHGRGYEQYF; cdr3_nt: TGCGCCAGCAGCTACCACGGCAGGGGGTACGAGCAGTACTTC
j_call: TRBJ2-7; v_call: TRBV7-8; clone_size: few; d_call: TRBD1; cdr3_aa: CASIGQGTPSYEQYF; cdr3_nt: TGTGCCAGCATCGGACAGGGGACTCCCTCCTACGAGCAGTACTTC
j_call: TRBJ2-7; v_call: TRBV12-3/TRBV12-4; clone_size: few; d_call: TRBD1; cdr3_aa: CASSLNPGTASYEQYF; cdr3_nt: TGTGCCAGCAGCCTGAACCCCGGGACAGCTTCCTACGAGCAGTACTTC
j_call: TRBJ2-3; v_call: TRBV7-9; clone_size: few; d_call: TRBD2; cdr3_aa: CASSLLAGPTDTQYF; cdr3_nt: TGTGCCAGCAGCCTACTAGCGGGGCCCACAGATACGCAGTATTTT
j_call: TRBJ2-4; v_call: TRBV27; clone_size: .; d_call: .; cdr3_aa: CASSLQGANIQYF; cdr3_nt: TGTGCCAGCAGTTTACAGGGCGCAAACATTCAGTACTTC
j_call: TRBJ2-7; v_call: TRBV20-1; clone_size: few; d_call: TRBD1; cdr3_aa: CSAYRTGLIEQYF; cdr3_nt: TGCAGTGCTTACCGGACAGGGCTAATCGAGCAGTACTTC
j_call: TRBJ2-1; v_call: TRBV15; clone_size: .; d_call: .; cdr3_aa: CATSRDGTIEFF; cdr3_nt: TGTGCCACCAGCAGAGATGGAACGATTGAGTTCTTC
j_call: TRBJ1-2; v_call: TRBV7-6; clone_size: .; d_call: .; cdr3_aa: CASSRTAESGYTF; cdr3_nt: TGTGCCAGCAGCCGGACAGCTGAAAGCGGCTACACCTTC
j_call: TRBJ2-3; v_call: TRBV7-2; clone_size: many; d_call: .; cdr3_aa: CASSLTGTVRTDTQYF; cdr3_nt: TGTGCCAGCAGCTTAACCGGGACCGTGAGGACAGATACGCAGTATTTT
j_call: TRBJ2-1; v_call: TRBV20-1; clone_size: few; d_call: .; cdr3_aa: CSAREGRRSYNEQFF; cdr3_nt: TGCAGTGCTAGAGAGGGACGGCGTTCATACAATGAGCAGTTCTTC
j_call: TRBJ1-1; v_call: TRBV9; clone_size: few; d_call: .; cdr3_aa: CASSEGIIPTDEAFF; cdr3_nt: TGTGCCAGCAGCGAAGGAATAATCCCGACAGATGAAGCTTTCTTT
j_call: TRBJ2-5; v_call: TRBV2; clone_size: .; d_call: .; cdr3_aa: CASVRGQETQYF; cdr3_nt: TGTGCCAGTGTCCGGGGGCAAGAGACCCAGTACTTC
j_call: TRBJ2-5; v_call: TRBV20-1; clone_size: few; d_call: TRBD2; cdr3_aa: CSARGLAGDPKIQETQYF; cdr3_nt: TGCAGTGCCCGGGGACTAGCGGGAGACCCTAAGATCCAAGAGACCCAGTACTTC
j_call: TRBJ2-7; v_call: TRBV5-1; clone_size: .; d_call: .; cdr3_aa: CASSLGPGGTYEQYF; cdr3_nt: TGCGCCAGCAGCTTGGGGCCCGGGGGAACCTACGAGCAGTACTTC
j_call: TRBJ2-1; v_call: TRBV11-2; clone_size: .; d_call: TRBD2; cdr3_aa: CASSRRLAIFF; cdr3_nt: TGTGCCAGCAGTCGGAGACTAGCTATCTTCTTC
j_call: TRBJ2-6; v_call: TRBV5-1; clone_size: .; d_call: .; cdr3_aa: CASNPANSGANVLTF; cdr3_nt: TGCGCCAGCAATCCCGCCAACTCTGGGGCCAACGTCCTGACTTTC
j_call: TRBJ2-7; v_call: TRBV19; clone_size: .; d_call: .; cdr3_aa: CASSAGGSSYEQYF; cdr3_nt: TGTGCCAGTAGTGCAGGTGGGAGCTCCTACGAGCAGTACTTC
j_call: TRBJ2-3; v_call: TRBV20-1; clone_size: .; d_call: .; cdr3_aa: CSAASRDLESTDTQYF; cdr3_nt: TGCAGTGCTGCCTCCCGGGACCTGGAATCCACAGATACGCAGTATTTT
j_call: TRBJ2-2; v_call: TRBV20-1; clone_size: .; d_call: TRBD1; cdr3_aa: CSARGGTGDMEELFF; cdr3_nt: TGCAGTGCTAGAGGGGGGACAGGGGATATGGAGGAGCTGTTTTTT
j_call: TRBJ2-1; v_call: TRBV24-1; clone_size: many; d_call: .; cdr3_aa: CATSDSMNEQFF; cdr3_nt: TGTGCCACCAGTGATTCCATGAATGAGCAGTTCTTC
j_call: TRBJ2-1; v_call: TRBV30; clone_size: many; d_call: TRBD2; cdr3_aa: CAWSLAGGINEQFF; cdr3_nt: TGTGCCTGGAGTCTAGCGGGAGGGATCAATGAGCAGTTCTTC
j_call: TRBJ2-1; v_call: TRBV3-1; clone_size: many; d_call: TRBD2; cdr3_aa: CASSPWERGGRRYNEQFF; cdr3_nt: TGTGCCAGCAGCCCCTGGGAGCGGGGGGGCCGAAGGTACAATGAGCAGTTCTTC